A selection of T cell receptor beta chains follows, all from one sample in a study of T-cell memory formation after mild COVID-19. Using its own MiXCR run on the 5' RACE reads, TCRdb lists one record per CDR3 protein. The sample lists around 370,000 distinct CDR3 sequences, about 21% occurring once. Sample: PBMCs or a T cell subset sorted from them (not recorded which). All receptors come from an adult woman who had mild COVID-19 (a few samples of this study predate the infection). Cell type and time point are not known. Each CDR3 is given with its conserved first and last residue. The D gene is left open where the match is weak. A clone size is listed for some rows: how often the clone was seen (once, few, many), or a class if it is expanded.

.	TRBV12-3/TRBV12-4	.	13	TRBJ2-7	CASSPGSADEQYF	TGTGCCAGCAGTCCGGGCTCGGCCGACGAGCAGTACTTC
.	TRBV7-6	TRBD1	15	TRBJ1-2	CASSLVLGTGDGYTF	TGTGCCAGCAGCTTAGTGCTGGGGACAGGCGATGGCTACACCTTC
.	TRBV25-1	.	11	TRBJ2-1	CASSELNEQFF	TGTGCCAGCAGTGAATTAAATGAGCAGTTCTTC
many	TRBV29-1	.	10	TRBJ1-2	CSVEQYGYTF	TGCAGCGTTGAACAGTATGGCTACACCTTC
few	TRBV18	TRBD1	16	TRBJ1-3	CASSPLDRAAGNTIYF	TGTGCCAGCTCACCACTGGACAGGGCGGCTGGAAACACCATATATTTT
few	TRBV9	TRBD2	18	TRBJ2-3	CASSVRQGSGGALDTQYF	TGTGCCAGCAGCGTAAGGCAGGGTAGCGGGGGGGCCTTGGATACGCAGTATTTT
many	TRBV29-1	.	16	TRBJ1-1	CSVEDPVRRMNTEAFF	TGCAGCGTTGAAGACCCGGTCCGGCGCATGAACACTGAAGCTTTCTTT
.	TRBV23-1	.	15	TRBJ1-5	CASSPREGSNQPQHF	TGCGCCAGCAGTCCGAGGGAGGGTAGCAATCAGCCCCAGCATTTT
many	TRBV7-2	TRBD1	14	TRBJ2-1	CASTPGQGYNEQFF	TGTGCCAGCACCCCGGGACAGGGTTACAATGAGCAGTTCTTC
few	TRBV5-1	TRBD2	15	TRBJ2-1	CASSLLAGDRNEQFF	TGCGCCAGCAGCTTGTTGGCGGGAGATAGGAATGAGCAGTTCTTC